The 21 T cell receptor beta chains below were found in one sample sequenced in a study of cytomegalovirus exposure and HLA in healthy donors. Both 60 Vbeta primers and 13 Jbeta primers went into the PCR. Libraries were prepared by immunoSEQ multiplex PCR; TCRdb keeps only in-frame clonotypes and omits some of them. The data hold over 150,000 clones, with around 83% observed a single time. Sequencing used PBMCs. These receptors all stem from a woman aged 45-60 years in good health and CMV-seropositive.

V usage is TRBV28 and J usage is TRBJ1-6; 11 positions match TRBD1. Germline trimming cut 5 bases from V and 8 bases from J; bases unmatched to any gene: 11. The CDR3 runs 17 residues. Germline assignment: CDR1 MDHEN and CDR2 SYDVKM. The CDR3 reads CASSTPGDRGGYSPLHF. As DNA, the CDR3 is TGTGCCAGCAGTACCCCTGGGGACAGGGGGGGATATTCACCCCTCCACTTT. Combining the CDR3 with reference TRBV28 and TRBJ1-6 gives the whole variable domain DVKVTQSSRYLVKRTGEKVFLECVQDMDHENMFWYRQDPGLGLRLIYFSYDVKMKEKGDIPEGYSVSREKKERFSLILESASTNQTSMYLCASSTPGDRGGYSPLHFGNGTRLTVT.

This chain uses TRBV9 with TRBJ2-5; 13 nucleotides line up with TRBD2. The J segment lost 4 bases and the V segment lost 4 bases, leaving 10 bases of the junction unmatched. CDR1 SGDLS and CDR2 YYNGEE come from the germline V gene. This CDR3 is built from 17 residues. The CDR3 DNA reads TGTGCCAGCAGCTTTGGGACTAGCGGGAAACTTAGAGAGACCCAGTACTTC. This encodes CASSFGTSGKLRETQYF.

The chain is built from TRBV19 and TRBJ1-2; D unclear. CDR3 length: 12 residues. CDR1 LNHDA and CDR2 SQIVND come from the germline V gene (reference sequence). V lost 5 bases to trimming and J lost 4 bases, with 8 bases between them. In nucleotides, the CDR3 is TGTGCCAGTAGTCAGGATTCCTATGGCTACACCTTC. Translation gives CASSQDSYGYTF.

The rearrangement joins TRBV30 to TRBJ2-3; 7 bases map to TRBD1. This CDR3 region has 13 residues. J was trimmed by 4 bases and V by 3 bases; bases with no gene match: 4. CDR1 is GTSNPN and CDR2 is SVGIG in the germline V gene (reference sequence). The CDR3 loop reads CAWSAQGSDTQYF. CDR3 coding DNA: TGTGCCTGGAGCGCACAGGGGTCAGATACGCAGTATTTT.

This chain's CDR3 is CASSQSSDYEQYF. In nucleotides, the CDR3 is TGTGCCAGCAGTCAATCTAGTGACTACGAGCAGTACTTC. V and J are TRBV27 and TRBJ2-7; D gene unclear. The CDR3 length is 13 residues. V shed 5 bases and J shed 3 bases, with 11 bases lying between them. Germline values: CDR1 MNHEY, CDR2 SMNVEV (reference sequence).

This clone has just a few counts. V gene TRBV2 combines with J gene TRBJ1-3, with a tentative D call TRBD1 (6 bases). Germline V gene lookup returns CDR1 SNHLY and CDR2 FYNNEI. V was shortened by 5 bases and J by 2 bases, with 10 bases between the two germline ends. The CDR3 is 14 amino acids. The CDR3, as DNA: TGTGCCAGCAGTCAACAGGGCCCTGGAAACACCATATATTTT. Encoded protein: CASSQQGPGNTIYF.

Concerning this clone itself: A read error may produce the germline difference seen at one junction end. This chain joins TRBV7-7 and TRBJ1-2; D may be TRBD1 (6 bases). The germline gives CDR1 SSHAT, CDR2 FNYEAQ (reference sequence). This CDR3 has 17 amino acids. CDR3 in amino acids: CASSRGGGRLGDYGYTF. Written as DNA, the CDR3 is TGTGCTAGCAGCCGCGGCGGGGGGCGCCTGGGTGACTATGGCTACACCTTC. The entire variable domain, with the rest obtained from reference TRBV7-7 and TRBJ1-2, is as follows: GAGVSQSPRYKVTKRGQDVTLRCDPISSHATLYWYQQALGQGPEFLTYFNYEAQPDKSGLPSDRFSAERPEGSISTLTIQRTEQRDSAMYRCASSRGGGRLGDYGYTFGSGTRLTVV.

The chain recombines TRBV6-5 with TRBJ2-1; 13 positions agree with TRBD2. Germline loops: CDR1 MNHEY, CDR2 SVGAGI. V lost 4 bases to trimming and J lost 4 bases; unmatched junction nucleotides: 4. This CDR3 has 16 residues. The CDR3: CASSSLLAGGYNEQFF. CDR3 in DNA: TGTGCCAGCAGTTCACTACTAGCGGGGGGGTACAATGAGCAGTTCTTC.

This clone was detected a few times. This chain connects TRBV5-1 to TRBJ2-3; 9 positions match TRBD2. CDR3 length equals 17 residues. Germline V gene lookup returns CDR1 SGHRS and CDR2 YFSETQ. After removal of 0 bases from V and 2 bases from J, the junction contained 7 bases not matched to a gene. The CDR3 DNA reads TGCGCCAGCAGCTTGGCCCGGCTAGCGGGAACCACAGATACGCAGTATTTT. Translating it yields CASSLARLAGTTDTQYF.

This clone was counted only a few times. The gene calls are TRBV6-5 and TRBJ1-6; weak D call: TRBD1 (5 bases). This CDR3 contains 14 residues. The germline V gene encodes CDR1 MNHEY and CDR2 SVGAGI. V lost 10 bases and J 10 bases, leaving 20 bases between the germline ends. In DNA form, the CDR3 reads TGTGCCACCTCCGACGGGACTAAAGACTCACCCCTCCACTTT. Its translation is CATSDGTKDSPLHF.

In DNA form, the CDR3 reads TGTGCCAGCAGGGCCCTGGGGGGGACTAGCACAGATACGCAGTATTTT. Translation gives CASRALGGTSTDTQYF. The chain uses TRBV2 and TRBJ2-3; 7 bases are a match to TRBD2. The CDR3 length is 16 residues. The germline gives CDR1 SNHLY, CDR2 FYNNEI. The V and J ends lost 6 bases and 0 bases, in that order; junction bases with no gene match: 9.

The chain recombines TRBV9 with TRBJ2-3; 9 bases line up with TRBD1. With V trimmed by 4 bases and J by 4 bases, 7 bases remained unmatched. The germline CDR1 and CDR2 sequences are SGDLS and YYNGEE. This CDR3 spans 15 amino acids. The CDR3, as DNA: TGTGCCAGCAGCACCACAGGGGGCGCCCCAGATACGCAGTATTTT. Translating it yields CASSTTGGAPDTQYF.

This chain links TRBV19 with TRBJ2-1; 11 positions match TRBD2. This CDR3 has 20 residues. Germline values: CDR1 LNHDA, CDR2 SQIVND (reference sequence). Unmatched junction bases numbered 20, after V lost 5 bases and J lost 5 bases. In DNA, the CDR3 is TGTGCCAGTAGTCAGGGCAGCGGGTGGTGGGGGACTAGCGGTCACAATGAGCAGTTCTTC. Its translation: CASSQGSGWWGTSGHNEQFF.

The V gene is TRBV5-4, the J gene TRBJ2-7, with 8 bases lining up with TRBD1. TRBJ2-5 explains the end of the DNA better; the J call may be wrong. The germline V gene has CDR1 SGHNT and CDR2 YYREEE (reference sequence). This CDR3 region has 13 residues. The CDR3 spells CAGKGQGSETQYF. The CDR3 coding sequence is TGTGCCGGAAAAGGACAGGGATCAGAGACCCAGTACTTC.

Of note for this clone: One junction end does not reproduce the germline sequence, and a read error may be involved. This chain connects TRBV7-9 to TRBJ1-3; D possibly corresponds to TRBD1 (6 bases). The CDR3 sequence is 15 residues long. CDR1 is SEHNR and CDR2 is FQNEAQ in the germline V gene (reference sequence). In DNA form, the CDR3 reads TGTTCCAGCAGCTCCTCGGGGGGCCATGGAAACACCATATATTTT. Its translation: CSSSSSGGHGNTIYF.

This chain uses TRBV7-9 with TRBJ2-3; the match to TRBD1 covers 12 bases. Germline trimming cut 5 bases from V and 6 bases from J; bases unmatched to any gene: 6. Germline V gives CDR1 SEHNR, CDR2 FQNEAQ (reference sequence). The CDR3 consists of 15 residues. CDR3 DNA sequence: TGTGCCAGCAGCCCGGGACAGGGGGCGCTGGATACGCAGTATTTT. It translates to CASSPGQGALDTQYF.

V gene TRBV6-5 combines with J gene TRBJ1-5; D might be TRBD1 (5 bases). Germline lookup yields CDR1 MNHEY and CDR2 SVGAGI. The CDR3 is made up of 12 amino acids. With 6 bases removed from V and 5 bases from J, the gap between germline ends came to 8 bases. This CDR3 is CASSRGDQPQHF. The CDR3 DNA follows: TGTGCCAGCAGCCGGGGGGATCAGCCCCAGCATTTT.

This clone was seen a single time. This chain links TRBV9 with TRBJ1-5; D is ambiguous. Germline values: CDR1 SGDLS, CDR2 YYNGEE. The CDR3 runs to 15 residues. Trimming removed 0 bases from V and 0 bases from J, with 7 bases in between. The CDR3 protein is CASSVGHGSNQPQHF. The DNA for the CDR3 is TGTGCCAGCAGCGTAGGACACGGTAGCAATCAGCCCCAGCATTTT.

V gene TRBV19 combines with J gene TRBJ2-4, with TRBD1 as a possible D gene (6 bases). The CDR3 runs to 15 residues. V lost 3 bases to trimming and J lost 1 base, with 10 bases between them. Germline V gene sequence: CDR1 LNHDA, CDR2 SQIVND (reference sequence). The CDR3 spells CASSMGAGAKNIQYF. The DNA for the CDR3 is TGTGCCAGTAGTATGGGGGCAGGGGCCAAAAACATTCAGTACTTC.

The chain carries TRBV2 and TRBJ1-1, with D possibly matching TRBD1 (5 bases). Germline lookup yields CDR1 SNHLY and CDR2 FYNNEI. Trimming removed 2 bases from V and 1 base from J, with 20 bases in between. This CDR3 is built from 18 residues. CDR3 bases: TGTGCCAGCAGTGAAAGTGGTTGGGGGTGGGGGGGGAACACTGAAGCTTTCTTT. It encodes CASSESGWGWGGNTEAFF.

V gene TRBV5-1 combines with J gene TRBJ2-7; 8 positions match TRBD2. This CDR3 contains 16 residues. Trimming removed 7 bases from V and 2 bases from J; junction bases left unmatched: 14. The germline V gene encodes CDR1 SGHRS and CDR2 YFSETQ. The CDR3 reads CASLTPGLGWTYEQYF. CDR3 DNA sequence: TGCGCCAGCCTTACCCCGGGACTAGGGTGGACCTACGAGCAGTACTTC. The whole variable domain, remainder taken from reference TRBV5-1 and TRBJ2-7, is KAGVTQTPRYLIKTRGQQVTLSCSPISGHRSVSWYQQTPGQGLQFLFEYFSETQRNKGNFPGRFSGRQFSNSRSEMNVSTLELGDSALYLCASLTPGLGWTYEQYFGPGTRLTVT.